Below are 24 T cell receptor beta chains sequenced from a single sample in a study of blood T cell repertoires in COVID-19. Measured with immunoSEQ multiplex PCR; TCRdb has only the in-frame clones, and not every one. The repertoire holds 250,000 or so clones, with less than 95% as singletons. Sequenced: PBMCs or T cells enriched from blood (not recorded which). These receptors all stem from a man in his forties who had been exposed to COVID-19.

CDR3 sequence reads: CASRRLAAAIHMSSYNEQFF. Written as DNA, the CDR3 is TGCGCCAGCAGGCGACTAGCGGCGGCCATTCATATGAGCTCCTACAATGAGCAGTTCTTC. V and J are TRBV10-2 and TRBJ2-1, with 9 bases identical to TRBD2. CDR1 WSHSY and CDR2 SAAADI come from the germline V gene. V shed 6 bases, J shed 0 bases, and the junction held 18 bases outside the gene matches. This CDR3 region has 20 residues.

The chain has TRBV12-3 or TRBV12-4 and TRBJ2-5, with D perhaps TRBD2 (5 bases). The CDR3 spans 13 residues. Trimming cost V 2 bases and J 5 bases, with 9 bases left between them. The CDR3 region is CASSLLGDETQYF. The DNA of the CDR3 is TGTGCCAGCAGTTTACTGGGAGACGAGACCCAGTACTTC.

The J gene is TRBJ2-2, the V gene TRBV6-5, with TRBD2 matching 8 bases. The germline gives CDR1 MNHEY, CDR2 SVGAGI. The CDR3 sequence is 16 residues long. V lost 0 bases to trimming and J lost 2 bases; unmatched junction nucleotides: 2. The CDR3 region is CASSYSSGTNTGELFF. The CDR3 DNA reads TGTGCCAGCAGTTACTCTAGCGGGACTAACACCGGGGAGCTGTTTTTT.

The J gene is TRBJ2-4, the V gene TRBV2; TRBD2 matches 14 bases. The CDR3 is 15 residues long. V lost 4 bases and J lost 8; bases outside the gene matches: 4. The germline V gene has CDR1 SNHLY and CDR2 FYNNEI. The CDR3 DNA sequence: TGTGCCAGCAGTGCCAAGACTAGCGGGAGGGACATTCAGTACTTC. Residues: CASSAKTSGRDIQYF.

This rearrangement joins TRBV12-5 to TRBJ2-3, with a possible D match to TRBD2 (7 bases). This CDR3 is 14 amino acids long. The V end lost 5 bases, the J end lost 1 base, and 10 bases lay between the germline ends. Germline V gives CDR1 LGHNT, CDR2 FRNRAP. Here the CDR3 reads CASGRGAGTDTQYF. The DNA of the CDR3 is TGTGCTAGTGGTCGGGGGGCTGGCACAGATACGCAGTATTTT.

V and J are TRBV10-1 and TRBJ2-1, with a weak D call TRBD1 (5 bases). The CDR3 is 14 amino acids. V dropped 8 bases and J dropped 5 bases, with 16 bases sitting between them. Germline assignment: CDR1 WNHNN and CDR2 SYGVQD (reference sequence). The CDR3 protein is CASSISLGDNEQFF. The CDR3 DNA reads TGCGCCAGCTCCATATCCCTAGGGGACAATGAGCAGTTCTTC.

The gene calls are TRBV7-9 and TRBJ2-1; maybe TRBD1 (5 bases). The CDR3 totals 12 residues. The ends were cut back, 4 bases at V and 9 bases at J, with 10 bases in the middle. Germline assignment: CDR1 SEHNR and CDR2 FQNEAQ (reference sequence). CDR3 loop: CASSSSRVEQFF. The CDR3 region has the DNA TGTGCCAGCAGCTCCTCCAGGGTTGAGCAGTTCTTC. Together with reference TRBV7-9 and TRBJ2-1, the CDR3 gives the full variable domain: DTGVSQNPRHKITKRGQNVTFRCDPISEHNRLYWYRQTLGQGPEFLTYFQNEAQLEKSRLLSDRFSAERPKGSFSTLEIQRTEQGDSAMYLCASSSSRVEQFFGPGTRLTVL.

This chain joins TRBV5-4 and TRBJ1-2; D might be TRBD1 (6 bases). Germline V gene data show CDR1 as SGHNT and CDR2 as YYREEE (reference sequence). Trimming removed 0 bases at V and 5 bases at J, with 17 bases between. The CDR3 totals 16 residues. The CDR3 loop is CASSLGVWDTRYGYTF. DNA of the CDR3: TGTGCCAGCAGCTTGGGGGTTTGGGACACTAGATATGGCTACACCTTC.

The genes are TRBV6-4 and TRBJ2-1; D ambiguous. This CDR3 has 15 amino acids. V gave up 2 bases and J gave up 5 bases, with 13 bases separating them. CDR1 and CDR2 from the germline V gene are MRHNA and SNTAGT. The CDR3 here is CASSDEETPHNEQFF. The CDR3 nucleotides are TGTGCCAGCAGTGACGAGGAGACCCCGCACAATGAGCAGTTCTTC.

The chain combines TRBV24-1 with TRBJ1-2, with a possible D match to TRBD1 (5 bases). The V end lost 5 bases, the J end lost 2 bases, and 14 bases lay between the germline ends. The CDR3 covers 15 residues. Germline values: CDR1 KGHDR, CDR2 SFDVKD. CDR3 sequence: CATSAAGMANYGYTF. CDR3 DNA sequence: TGTGCCACCAGTGCAGCAGGGATGGCAAACTATGGCTACACCTTC.

The genes are TRBV6-5 and TRBJ2-5; D gene uncertain. V dropped 3 bases and J dropped 0 bases, with 11 bases sitting between them. In germline, CDR1 is MNHEY, CDR2 SVGAGI. The CDR3 is 15 amino acids. CDR3 in DNA: TGTGCCAGCAGTTATGGAAGCGCCAACCAAGAGACCCAGTACTTC. This gives the protein CASSYGSANQETQYF.

This rearrangement joins TRBV3-1 (or the pseudogene TRBV3-2) to TRBJ1-4, with 7 positions matching TRBD1. This CDR3 has 14 amino acids. J lost 5 bases, V lost 6 bases, and 6 bases had no gene match. CDR1 is LGHDT and CDR2 is YNNKEL in the germline V gene (reference sequence). The CDR3 loop is CASRHRDSNEKLFF. CDR3 DNA sequence: TGTGCCAGCAGGCACCGGGACAGCAATGAAAAACTGTTTTTT.

The chain links TRBV7-2 to TRBJ2-3; TRBD2 agrees at 12 bases. After removal of 1 base from V and 2 bases from J, the junction contained 10 bases not matched to a gene. Germline V gene sequence: CDR1 SGHTA, CDR2 FQGNSA. CDR3 length: 19 amino acids. The chain's CDR3 is CASSLVSLAGGHYTDTQYF. CDR3 coding DNA: TGTGCCAGCAGCTTAGTTTCACTAGCGGGAGGACACTACACAGATACGCAGTATTTT.

This chain joins TRBV7-2 and TRBJ1-5; D is possibly TRBD1 (5 bases). The CDR3 sequence is 15 residues long. Germline-derived CDR1 and CDR2 are SGHTA and FQGNSA. With 1 base removed from V and 9 bases from J, the gap between germline ends came to 16 bases. The CDR3 DNA is TGTGCCAGCAGCTTAGGCGGGGCACCAATTGGGCCCCAGCATTTT. It translates to CASSLGGAPIGPQHF.

The J gene is TRBJ2-3, the V gene TRBV3-1 (or the pseudogene TRBV3-2), with 7 bases matching TRBD2. In germline, CDR1 is LGHDT, CDR2 YNNKEL (reference sequence). Trimming cost V 0 bases and J 5 bases; bases outside gene matches: 5. CDR3 length equals 15 residues. CDR3 bases: TGTGCCAGCAGCCAAGATTCTAGCGGAAGAGATACGCAGTATTTT. Protein product: CASSQDSSGRDTQYF.

The chain links TRBV11-2 to TRBJ2-1; D is perhaps TRBD2 (6 bases). The germline V and J ends were trimmed by 1 base and 4 bases, with 8 bases remaining between them. This CDR3 is 14 amino acids long. The germline gives CDR1 SGHAT, CDR2 FQNNGV. CDR3 nucleotide sequence: TGTGCCAGCAGCTTAGGTCGGGAGTACAATGAGCAGTTCTTC. Amino acids: CASSLGREYNEQFF.

V and J are TRBV28 and TRBJ1-4; 9 bases align to TRBD1. J lost 4 bases, V lost 10 bases, and 13 bases had no gene match. This CDR3 contains 16 residues. The germline V gene has CDR1 MDHEN and CDR2 SYDVKM. The CDR3 is CATEQEGQGNNEKLFF. In DNA form, the CDR3 reads TGTGCCACCGAGCAAGAAGGACAGGGGAATAATGAAAAACTGTTTTTT. The full variable domain, its missing parts supplied by reference TRBV28 and TRBJ1-4, is DVKVTQSSRYLVKRTGEKVFLECVQDMDHENMFWYRQDPGLGLRLIYFSYDVKMKEKGDIPEGYSVSREKKERFSLILESASTNQTSMYLCATEQEGQGNNEKLFFGSGTQLSVL.

The V gene is TRBV10-2, the J gene TRBJ1-5, with 7 bases lining up with TRBD1. Germline V gives CDR1 WSHSY, CDR2 SAAADI. Trimming took 10 bases from V and 0 from J; bases not matched to a gene: 6. This CDR3 has 14 residues. The CDR3 DNA reads as TGCGCCACCTCGACAGGGAATAGCAATCAGCCCCAGCATTTT. It is translated as CATSTGNSNQPQHF.

The chain couples TRBV5-1 to TRBJ2-7; D possibly corresponds to TRBD1 (7 bases). Germline V CDR1 and CDR2: SGHRS, YFSETQ. Trimming took 1 base from V and 3 from J, leaving 14 bases between them. CDR3 length: 15 residues. CDR3: CASSLLVQGGYEQYF. CDR3 DNA: TGCGCCAGCAGCTTGTTGGTTCAGGGGGGCTACGAGCAGTACTTC.

This sequence joins TRBV2 and TRBJ2-7; the match to TRBD2 covers 13 bases. Per germline, CDR1 SNHLY and CDR2 FYNNEI. The CDR3 consists of 17 residues. Trimming at V came to 0 bases and at J to 1 base, leaving 3 bases not matched to a gene. This CDR3 reads CASSEAVGLAGSYEQYF. DNA for the CDR3: TGTGCCAGCAGTGAAGCCGTGGGACTAGCGGGGTCCTACGAGCAGTACTTC.

V gene TRBV5-1 combines with J gene TRBJ2-4; a possible D gene is TRBD1 (6 bases). Germline V CDR1 and CDR2: SGHRS, YFSETQ. This CDR3 region has 17 residues. The V and J ends lost 1 base and 0 bases respectively, with 14 bases between them. As DNA, the CDR3 is TGCGCCAGCAGCTTGTCAACAGGGCTACTAGCCAAAAACATTCAGTACTTC. Residues: CASSLSTGLLAKNIQYF.

V usage is TRBV4-1 and J usage is TRBJ1-2; no reliable D call. The V end was cut by 1 base, the J end by 4 bases, with 13 bases between. The CDR3 extends over 15 amino acids. Germline V gene sequence: CDR1 MGHRA, CDR2 YSYEKL. The CDR3 loop is CASSQGSGALYGYTF. CDR3 DNA: TGCGCCAGCAGCCAAGGGTCGGGAGCCCTCTATGGCTACACCTTC.

This chain uses TRBV18 with TRBJ2-1; maybe TRBD2 (6 bases). CDR3 length: 15 amino acids. CDR1 is KGHSH, CDR2 LQKENI, per germline. With 3 bases removed from V and 3 bases from J, the gap between germline ends came to 12 bases. CDR3 loop: CASSPGGKLYNEQFF. CDR3 nucleotide sequence: TGTGCCAGCTCACCTGGGGGGAAGCTCTACAATGAGCAGTTCTTC. Combining the CDR3 with reference TRBV18 and TRBJ2-1 gives the whole variable domain NAGVMQNPRHLVRRRGQEARLRCSPMKGHSHVYWYRQLPEEGLKFMVYLQKENIIDESGMPKERFSAEFPKEGPSILRIQQVVRGDSAAYFCASSPGGKLYNEQFFGPGTRLTVL.

The chain joins TRBV21-1 to TRBJ1-1; the tabulated D call, TRBD1, remains unverified against the DNA. TRBV21-1 is a pseudogene locus. CDR3 length equals 14 residues. The CDR3 DNA reads TGTGCCAGCAGCGGGCGGGACAGGGGTTTTGAAGCTTTCTTT. Its protein product is CASSGRDRGFEAFF.